This T cell receptor beta chain was sequenced for a study of beta chain features in type 1 diabetes. Notes on the study in general: TCRB CDR3s were moderately but significantly shorter in Type 1 diabetes patients in all four CD4+ subsets. TCRB rearrangement may or may not be influenced by HLA type; here this remained unresolved.

Stem cell-like memory, regulatory, central memory and naive CD4+ cells were sorted via CD45RO/CCR7/CD25/CD127/CD95/CD27. CDR1 is SQVTM and CDR2 is ANQGSEA in the germline V gene. The CDR3 runs to 12 residues. V was cut by 6 bases and J by 6 bases, with 12 bases left in between. For this clone: Its antigen is not known.

Every bit of the isolated RNA underwent reverse transcription, so sequencing read expressed TCRB transcripts. The assay was immunoSEQ multiplex PCR, and TCRdb's table has in-frame clones only and misses some. Among about 740,000 clones listed, over 10% were seen once. Sequenced material: naive CD4+ T cells from blood. The receptor was isolated from a young man with type 1 diabetes. V and J are TRBV29-1 and TRBJ1-5; possibly TRBD1 for D (5 bases). The CDR3 spells CSVGDWSQPQHF. The CDR3 DNA is TGCAGCGTCGGGGACTGGAGTCAGCCCCAGCATTTT.